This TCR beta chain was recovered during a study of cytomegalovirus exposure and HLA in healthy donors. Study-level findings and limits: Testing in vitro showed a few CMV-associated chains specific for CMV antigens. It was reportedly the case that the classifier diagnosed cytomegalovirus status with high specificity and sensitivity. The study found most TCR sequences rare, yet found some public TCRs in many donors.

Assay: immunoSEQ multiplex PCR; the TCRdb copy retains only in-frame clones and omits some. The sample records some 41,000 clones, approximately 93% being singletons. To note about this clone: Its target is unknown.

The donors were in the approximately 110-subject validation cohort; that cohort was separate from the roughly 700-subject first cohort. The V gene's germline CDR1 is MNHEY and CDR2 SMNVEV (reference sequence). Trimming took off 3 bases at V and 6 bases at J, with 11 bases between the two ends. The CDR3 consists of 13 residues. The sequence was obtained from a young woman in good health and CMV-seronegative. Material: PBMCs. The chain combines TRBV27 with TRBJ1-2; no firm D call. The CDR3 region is CASSFSGSDGYTF. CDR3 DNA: TGTGCCAGCAGTTTTTCGGGGTCAGATGGCTACACCTTC.